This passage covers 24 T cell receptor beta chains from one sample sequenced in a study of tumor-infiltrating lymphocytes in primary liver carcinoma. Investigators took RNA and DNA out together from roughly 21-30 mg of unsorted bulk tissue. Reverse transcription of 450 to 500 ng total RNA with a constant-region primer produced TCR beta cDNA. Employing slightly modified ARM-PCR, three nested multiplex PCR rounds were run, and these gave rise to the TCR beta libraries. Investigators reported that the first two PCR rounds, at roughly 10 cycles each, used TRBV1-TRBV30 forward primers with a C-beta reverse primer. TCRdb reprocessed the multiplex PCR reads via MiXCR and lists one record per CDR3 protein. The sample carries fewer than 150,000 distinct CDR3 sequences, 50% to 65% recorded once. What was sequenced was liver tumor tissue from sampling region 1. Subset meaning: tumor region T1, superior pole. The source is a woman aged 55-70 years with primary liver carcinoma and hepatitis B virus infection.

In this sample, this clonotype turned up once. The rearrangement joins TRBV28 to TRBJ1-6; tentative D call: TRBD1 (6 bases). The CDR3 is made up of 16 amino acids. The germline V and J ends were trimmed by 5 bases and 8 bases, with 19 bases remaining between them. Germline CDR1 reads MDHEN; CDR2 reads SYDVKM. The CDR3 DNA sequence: TGTGCCAGCAGTCCAAGGAGGGGGGCCATTGATTCACCCCTCCACTTT. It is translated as CASSPRRGAIDSPLHF.

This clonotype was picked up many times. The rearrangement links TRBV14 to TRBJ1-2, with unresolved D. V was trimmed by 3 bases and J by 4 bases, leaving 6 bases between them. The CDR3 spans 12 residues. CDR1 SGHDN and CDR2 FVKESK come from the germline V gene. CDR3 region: CASSQSGYGYTF. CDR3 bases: TGTGCCAGCAGCCAGTCGGGCTATGGCTACACCTTC. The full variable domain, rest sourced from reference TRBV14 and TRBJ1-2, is EAGVTQFPSHSVIEKGQTVTLRCDPISGHDNLYWYRRVMGKEIKFLLHFVKESKQDESGMPNNRFLAERTGGTYSTLKVQPAELEDSGVYFCASSQSGYGYTFGSGTRLTVV.

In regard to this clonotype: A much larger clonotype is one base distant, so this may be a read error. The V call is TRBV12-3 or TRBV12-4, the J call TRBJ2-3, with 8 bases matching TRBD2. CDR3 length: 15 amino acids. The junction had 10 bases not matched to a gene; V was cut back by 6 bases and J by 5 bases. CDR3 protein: CASRLLVAGIDTQYF. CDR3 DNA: TGTGCCAGCAGACTCCTAGTAGCGGGAATAGATACGCAGTATTTT.

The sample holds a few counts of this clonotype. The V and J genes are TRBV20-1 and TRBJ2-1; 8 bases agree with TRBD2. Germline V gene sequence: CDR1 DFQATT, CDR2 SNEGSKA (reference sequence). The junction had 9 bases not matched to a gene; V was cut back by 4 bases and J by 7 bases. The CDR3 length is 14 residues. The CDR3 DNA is TGCAGTGCTAAAAGTTTAGCGGGGCTGAATGAGCAGTTCTTC. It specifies CSAKSLAGLNEQFF.

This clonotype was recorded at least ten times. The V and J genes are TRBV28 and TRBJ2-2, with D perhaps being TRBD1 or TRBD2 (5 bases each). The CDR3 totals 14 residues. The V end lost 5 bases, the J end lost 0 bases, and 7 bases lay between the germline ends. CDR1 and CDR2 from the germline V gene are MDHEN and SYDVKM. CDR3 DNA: TGTGCCAGCAGTGGGACCGCGAACACCGGGGAGCTGTTTTTT. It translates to CASSGTANTGELFF.

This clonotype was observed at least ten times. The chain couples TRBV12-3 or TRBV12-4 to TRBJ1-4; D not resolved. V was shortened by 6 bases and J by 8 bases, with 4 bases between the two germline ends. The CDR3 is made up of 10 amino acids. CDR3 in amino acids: CASSGEKLFF. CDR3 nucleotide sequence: TGTGCCAGCAGCGGGGAAAAACTGTTTTTT.

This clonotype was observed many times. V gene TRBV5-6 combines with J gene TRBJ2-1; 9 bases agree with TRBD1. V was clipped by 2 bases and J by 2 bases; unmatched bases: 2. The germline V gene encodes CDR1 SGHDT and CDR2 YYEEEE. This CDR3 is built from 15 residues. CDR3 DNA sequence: TGTGCCAGCAGCTTCGGGGACAGGGCCTACAATGAGCAGTTCTTC. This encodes CASSFGDRAYNEQFF.

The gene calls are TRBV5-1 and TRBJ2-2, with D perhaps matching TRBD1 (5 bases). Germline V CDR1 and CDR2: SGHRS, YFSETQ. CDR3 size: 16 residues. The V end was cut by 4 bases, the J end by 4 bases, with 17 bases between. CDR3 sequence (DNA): TGCGCCAGCAGCCGACGACAGAGCCGAACCACCGGGGAGCTGTTTTTT. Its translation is CASSRRQSRTTGELFF.

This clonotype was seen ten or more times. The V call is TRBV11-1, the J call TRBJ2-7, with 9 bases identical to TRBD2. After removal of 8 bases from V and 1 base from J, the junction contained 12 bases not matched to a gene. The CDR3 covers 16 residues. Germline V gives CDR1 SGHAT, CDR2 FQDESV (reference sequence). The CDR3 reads CASGPAGAGGSYEQYF. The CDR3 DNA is TGTGCCAGCGGCCCAGCGGGAGCGGGAGGATCCTACGAGCAGTACTTC.

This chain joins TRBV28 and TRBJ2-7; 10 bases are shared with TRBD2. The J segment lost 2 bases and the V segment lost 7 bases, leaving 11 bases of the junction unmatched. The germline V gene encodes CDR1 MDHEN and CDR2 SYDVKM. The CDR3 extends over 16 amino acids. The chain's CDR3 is CASNFLGLATPYEQYF. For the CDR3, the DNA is TGTGCCAGCAATTTCCTGGGACTAGCGACCCCCTACGAGCAGTACTTC. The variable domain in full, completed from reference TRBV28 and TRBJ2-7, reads DVKVTQSSRYLVKRTGEKVFLECVQDMDHENMFWYRQDPGLGLRLIYFSYDVKMKEKGDIPEGYSVSREKKERFSLILESASTNQTSMYLCASNFLGLATPYEQYFGPGTRLTVT.

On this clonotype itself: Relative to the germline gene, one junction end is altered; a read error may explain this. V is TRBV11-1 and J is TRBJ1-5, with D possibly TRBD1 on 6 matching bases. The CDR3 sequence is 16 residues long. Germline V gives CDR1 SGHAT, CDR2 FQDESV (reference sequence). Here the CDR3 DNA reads TGTACCAGCAGCCCAATCTCGACAGGACTCAATCAGCCCCAGCATTTT. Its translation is CTSSPISTGLNQPQHF.

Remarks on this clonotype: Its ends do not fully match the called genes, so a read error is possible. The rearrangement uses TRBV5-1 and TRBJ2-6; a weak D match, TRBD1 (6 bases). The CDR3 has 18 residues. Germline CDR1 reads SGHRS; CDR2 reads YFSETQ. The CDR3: CASSSPTGSSSGANVPTF. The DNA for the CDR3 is TGCGCCAGCAGCTCTCCGACAGGTTCAAGCTCTGGGGCCAACGTCCCGACTTTC.

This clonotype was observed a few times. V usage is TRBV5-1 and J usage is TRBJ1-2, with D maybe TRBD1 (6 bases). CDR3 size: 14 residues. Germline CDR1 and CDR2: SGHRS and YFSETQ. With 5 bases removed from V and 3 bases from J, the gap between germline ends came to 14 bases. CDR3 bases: TGCGCCAGCAGGGCGCGGGGGGCGGACTATGGCTACACCTTC. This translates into CASRARGADYGYTF. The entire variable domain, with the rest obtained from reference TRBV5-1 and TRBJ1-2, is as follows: KAGVTQTPRYLIKTRGQQVTLSCSPISGHRSVSWYQQTPGQGLQFLFEYFSETQRNKGNFPGRFSGRQFSNSRSEMNVSTLELGDSALYLCASRARGADYGYTFGSGTRLTVV.

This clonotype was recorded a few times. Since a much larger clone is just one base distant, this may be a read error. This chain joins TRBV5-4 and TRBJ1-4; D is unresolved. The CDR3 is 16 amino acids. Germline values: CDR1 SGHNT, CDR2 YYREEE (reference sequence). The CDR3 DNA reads TGTGCCAGCAGCTTGGGGGGAGGAGGCACTAATGAAAAACTGTCTTTT. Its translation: CASSLGGGGTNEKLSF. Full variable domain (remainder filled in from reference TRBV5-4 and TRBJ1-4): ETGVTQSPTHLIKTRGQQVTLRCSSQSGHNTVSWYQQALGQGPQFIFQYYREEENGRGNFPPRFSGLQFPNYSSELNVNALELDDSALYLCASSLGGGGTNEKLSFGSGTQLSVL.

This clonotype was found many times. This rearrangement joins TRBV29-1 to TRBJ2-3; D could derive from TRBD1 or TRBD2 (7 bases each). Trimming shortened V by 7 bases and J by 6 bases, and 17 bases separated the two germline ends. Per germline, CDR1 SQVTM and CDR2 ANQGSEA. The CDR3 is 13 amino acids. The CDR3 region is CSAGGRGGDTQYF. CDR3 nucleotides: TGCAGCGCTGGAGGCAGGGGGGGGGATACGCAGTATTTT.

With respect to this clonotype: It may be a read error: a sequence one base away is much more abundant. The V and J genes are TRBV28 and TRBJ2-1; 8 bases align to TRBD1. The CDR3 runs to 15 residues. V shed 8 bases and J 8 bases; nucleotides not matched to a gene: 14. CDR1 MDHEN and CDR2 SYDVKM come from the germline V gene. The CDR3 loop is CASLPRDRIYYEQFF. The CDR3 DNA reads TGTGCCAGCCTACCCAGGGACAGGATTTACTATGAGCAGTTCTTC. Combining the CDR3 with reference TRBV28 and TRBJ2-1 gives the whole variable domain DVKVTQSSRYLVKRTGEKVFLECVQDMDHENMFWYRQDPGLGLRLIYFSYDVKMKEKGDIPEGYSVSREKKERFSLILESASTNQTSMYLCASLPRDRIYYEQFFGPGTRLTVL.

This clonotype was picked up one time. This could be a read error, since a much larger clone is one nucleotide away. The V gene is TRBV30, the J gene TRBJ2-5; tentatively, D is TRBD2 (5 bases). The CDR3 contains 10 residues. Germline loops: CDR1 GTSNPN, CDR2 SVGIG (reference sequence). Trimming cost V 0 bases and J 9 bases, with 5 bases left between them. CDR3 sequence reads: CAWSVEAQYF. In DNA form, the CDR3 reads TGTGCCTGGAGTGTGGAGGCCCAGTACTTC.

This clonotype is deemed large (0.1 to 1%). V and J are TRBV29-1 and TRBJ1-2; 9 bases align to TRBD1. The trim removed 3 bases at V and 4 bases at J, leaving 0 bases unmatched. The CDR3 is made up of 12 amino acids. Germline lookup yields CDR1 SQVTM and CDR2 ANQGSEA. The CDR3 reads CSVEDRGYGYTF. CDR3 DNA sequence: TGCAGCGTTGAGGACAGGGGCTATGGCTACACCTTC.

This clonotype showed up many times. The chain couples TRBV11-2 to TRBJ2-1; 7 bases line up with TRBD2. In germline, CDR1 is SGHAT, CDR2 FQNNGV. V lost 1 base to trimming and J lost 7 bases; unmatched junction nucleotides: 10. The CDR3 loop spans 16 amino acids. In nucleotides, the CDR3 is TGTGCCAGCAGCTTAGGGGGGGGTCAGCTGAGGAATGAGCAGTTCTTC. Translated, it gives CASSLGGGQLRNEQFF. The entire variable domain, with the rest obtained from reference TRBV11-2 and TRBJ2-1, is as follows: EAGVAQSPRYKIIEKRQSVAFWCNPISGHATLYWYQQILGQGPKLLIQFQNNGVVDDSQLPKDRFSAERLKGVDSTLKIQPAKLEDSAVYLCASSLGGGQLRNEQFFGPGTRLTVL.

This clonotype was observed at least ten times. CDR3 in DNA: TGTGCCAGCAGTCTACTCAAGAACACCGGGGAGCTGTTTTTT. As protein: CASSLLKNTGELFF. The rearrangement uses TRBV12-3 or TRBV12-4 and TRBJ2-2; the D is unclear. CDR3 size: 14 residues. Trimming took 5 bases from V and 1 from J, leaving 8 bases between them.

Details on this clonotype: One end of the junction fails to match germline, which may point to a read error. The CDR3 DNA follows: TGTGCCAGCAGGTTAGGACTAGCGGGAGGAATGAGTATCACAGATACGCAATATTTT. This gives the protein CASRLGLAGGMSITDTQYF. J is TRBJ2-3 and V is TRBV11-2; 14 nucleotides align to TRBD2. The CDR3 has 19 amino acids. The germline CDR1 and CDR2 sequences are SGHAT and FQNNGV.

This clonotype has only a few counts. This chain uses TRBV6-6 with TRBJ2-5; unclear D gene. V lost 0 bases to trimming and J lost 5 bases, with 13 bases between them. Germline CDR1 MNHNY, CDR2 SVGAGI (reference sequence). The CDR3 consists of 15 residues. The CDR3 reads CASSYSMPQTETQYF. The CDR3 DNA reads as TGTGCCAGCAGTTACTCAATGCCCCAAACGGAGACCCAGTACTTC.

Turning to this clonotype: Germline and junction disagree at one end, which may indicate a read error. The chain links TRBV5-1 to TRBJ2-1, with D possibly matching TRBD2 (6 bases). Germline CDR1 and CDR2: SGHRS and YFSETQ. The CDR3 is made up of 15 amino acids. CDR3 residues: CASSLLASSYSEQFF. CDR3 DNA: TGCGCCAGCAGCTTGCTAGCGAGCTCCTACAGTGAGCAGTTCTTC.

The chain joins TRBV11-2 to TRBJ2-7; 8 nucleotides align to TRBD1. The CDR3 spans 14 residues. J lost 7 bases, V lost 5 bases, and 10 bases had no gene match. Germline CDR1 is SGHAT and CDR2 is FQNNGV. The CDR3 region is CASSLIGTGLEQYF. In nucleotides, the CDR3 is TGTGCCAGCAGCCTGATTGGGACAGGCTTGGAGCAGTACTTC.